The present T cell receptor beta chain was sequenced within a study of technical replicates of blood from several donors. Some clones are missing from TCRdb's copy, which holds only in-frame ones; the method was immunoSEQ multiplex PCR. The repertoire consists of approximately 79,000 clones, with about 95% occurring once and the leading ten covering about 0.27%. CDR1 and CDR2 from the germline V gene are GTSNPN and SVGIG (reference sequence). The CDR3 has 13 amino acids. Trimming cost V 7 bases and J 2 bases, with 13 bases left between them. This sequence joins TRBV30 and TRBJ2-3, with D possibly being TRBD2 (6 bases). The source material was T cells isolated from PBMCs. The clonotype originates from a human donor in good health. CDR3 coding DNA: TGTGCCTTTACCAGGGAGGACACAGATACGCAGTATTTT. Its translation: CAFTREDTDTQYF.